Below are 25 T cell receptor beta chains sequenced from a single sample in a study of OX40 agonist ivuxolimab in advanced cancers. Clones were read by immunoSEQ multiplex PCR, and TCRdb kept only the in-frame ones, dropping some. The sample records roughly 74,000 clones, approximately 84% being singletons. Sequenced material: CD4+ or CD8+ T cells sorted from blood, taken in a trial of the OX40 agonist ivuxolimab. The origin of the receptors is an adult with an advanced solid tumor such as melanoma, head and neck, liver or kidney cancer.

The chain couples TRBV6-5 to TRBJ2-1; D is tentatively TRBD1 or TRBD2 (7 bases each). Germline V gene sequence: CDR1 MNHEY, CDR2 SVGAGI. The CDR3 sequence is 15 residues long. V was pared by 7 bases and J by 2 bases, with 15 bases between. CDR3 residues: CASNRGGPPYNEQFF. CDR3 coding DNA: TGTGCCAGCAACAGGGGAGGGCCCCCCTACAATGAGCAGTTCTTC.

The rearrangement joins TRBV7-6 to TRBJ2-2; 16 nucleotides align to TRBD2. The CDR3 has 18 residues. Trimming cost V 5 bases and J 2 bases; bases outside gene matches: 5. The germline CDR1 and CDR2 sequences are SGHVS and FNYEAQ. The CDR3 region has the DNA TGTGCCAGCAGCGTGGGACTAGCGGGGGGGAGAAACACCGGGGAGCTGTTTTTT. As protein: CASSVGLAGGRNTGELFF.

The CDR3 nucleotides read TGTGCCAGCAGCTTAGTGGGCTCCTCTTCCTGGGTAGGCTACACCTTC. Protein product: CASSLVGSSSWVGYTF. The chain carries TRBV7-2 and TRBJ1-2; D gene unclear. The CDR3 has 16 residues. Germline-derived CDR1 and CDR2 are SGHTA and FQGNSA. The V end was cut by 1 base, the J end by 8 bases, with 20 bases between.

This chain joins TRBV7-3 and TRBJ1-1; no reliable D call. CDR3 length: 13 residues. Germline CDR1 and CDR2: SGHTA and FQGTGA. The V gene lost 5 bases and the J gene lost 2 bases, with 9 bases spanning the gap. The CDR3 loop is CASSQHHNTEAFF. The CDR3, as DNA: TGTGCCAGCAGCCAACACCATAACACTGAAGCTTTCTTT.

For the CDR3, the DNA is TGTGCCATCAGTGAGTCGCTAGTTTTACAGGGCGACTATGGCTACACCTTC. This encodes CAISESLVLQGDYGYTF. This chain uses TRBV10-3 with TRBJ1-2; TRBD1 is a possible D gene (6 bases). Germline-derived CDR1 and CDR2 are ENHRY and SYGVKD. The germline V and J ends were trimmed by 0 bases and 3 bases, with 17 bases remaining between them. The length of the CDR3 is 17 residues.

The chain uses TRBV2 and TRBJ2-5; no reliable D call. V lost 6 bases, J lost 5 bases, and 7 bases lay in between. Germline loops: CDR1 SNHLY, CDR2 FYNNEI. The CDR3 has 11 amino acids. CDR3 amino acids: CASSAFETQYF. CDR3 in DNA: TGTGCCAGCAGCGCCTTTGAGACCCAGTACTTC. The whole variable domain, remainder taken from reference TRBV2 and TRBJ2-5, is EPEVTQTPSHQVTQMGQEVILRCVPISNHLYFYWYRQILGQKVEFLVSFYNNEISEKSEIFDDQFSVERPDGSNFTLKIRSTKLEDSAMYFCASSAFETQYFGPGTRLLVL.

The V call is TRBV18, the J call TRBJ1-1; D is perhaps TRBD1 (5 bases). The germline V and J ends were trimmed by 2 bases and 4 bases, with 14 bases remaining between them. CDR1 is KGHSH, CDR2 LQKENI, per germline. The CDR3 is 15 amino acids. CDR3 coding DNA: TGTGCCAGCTCACCAATAGACACCGGGGGCACTGAAGCTTTCTTT. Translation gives CASSPIDTGGTEAFF.

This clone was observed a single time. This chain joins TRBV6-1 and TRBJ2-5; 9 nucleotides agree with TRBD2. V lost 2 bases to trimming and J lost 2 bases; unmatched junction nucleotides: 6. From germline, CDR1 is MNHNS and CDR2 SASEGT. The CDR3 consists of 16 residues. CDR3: CASSERLAGTQETQYF. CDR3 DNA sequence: TGTGCCAGCAGTGAACGCCTAGCGGGGACTCAAGAGACCCAGTACTTC.

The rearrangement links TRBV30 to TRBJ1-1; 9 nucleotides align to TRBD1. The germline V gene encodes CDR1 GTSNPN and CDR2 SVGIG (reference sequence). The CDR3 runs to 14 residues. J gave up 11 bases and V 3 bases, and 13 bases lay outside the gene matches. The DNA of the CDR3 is TGTGCCTGGAGAACTGGACAGGGGTTTGAGGAGGCTTTCTTT. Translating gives CAWRTGQGFEEAFF.

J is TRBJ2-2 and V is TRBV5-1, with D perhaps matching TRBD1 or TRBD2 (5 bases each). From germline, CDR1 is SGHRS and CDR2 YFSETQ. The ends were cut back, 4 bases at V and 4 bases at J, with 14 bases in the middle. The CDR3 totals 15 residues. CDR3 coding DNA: TGCGCCAGCAGCCCACTCATTGGGACCACCGGGGAGCTGTTTTTT. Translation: CASSPLIGTTGELFF.

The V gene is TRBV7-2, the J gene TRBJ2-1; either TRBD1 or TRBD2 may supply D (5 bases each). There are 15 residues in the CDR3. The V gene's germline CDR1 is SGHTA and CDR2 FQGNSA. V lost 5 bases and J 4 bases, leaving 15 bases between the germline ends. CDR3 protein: CASSRSGTKYNEQFF. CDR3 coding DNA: TGTGCCAGCAGCCGATCCGGGACGAAGTACAATGAGCAGTTCTTC.

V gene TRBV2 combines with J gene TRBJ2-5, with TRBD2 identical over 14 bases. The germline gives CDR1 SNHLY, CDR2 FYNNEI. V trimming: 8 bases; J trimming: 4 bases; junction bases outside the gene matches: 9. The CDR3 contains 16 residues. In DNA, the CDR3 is TGTGCCAGCCGAGGACTAGCGGGAGGTAGGGGAGAGACCCAGTACTTC. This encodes CASRGLAGGRGETQYF.

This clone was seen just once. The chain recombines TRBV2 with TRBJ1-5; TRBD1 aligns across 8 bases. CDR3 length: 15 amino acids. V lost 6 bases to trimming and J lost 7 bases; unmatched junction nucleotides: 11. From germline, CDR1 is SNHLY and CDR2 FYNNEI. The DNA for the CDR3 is TGTGCCAGCAGGCAAGACAGGGGAGATGGCCAGCCCCAGCATTTT. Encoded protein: CASRQDRGDGQPQHF.

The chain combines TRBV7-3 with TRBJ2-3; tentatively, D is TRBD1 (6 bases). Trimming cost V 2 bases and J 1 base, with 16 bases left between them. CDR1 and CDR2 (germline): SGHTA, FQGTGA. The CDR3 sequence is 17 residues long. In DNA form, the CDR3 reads TGTGCCAGCAGCTTAGATCAGGGGCCAGGTGGCACAGATACGCAGTATTTT. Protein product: CASSLDQGPGGTDTQYF. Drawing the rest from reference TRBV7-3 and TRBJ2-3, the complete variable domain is GAGVSQTPSNKVTEKGKYVELRCDPISGHTALYWYRQSLGQGPEFLIYFQGTGAADDSGLPNDRFFAVRPEGSVSTLKIQRTERGDSAVYLCASSLDQGPGGTDTQYFGPGTRLTVL.

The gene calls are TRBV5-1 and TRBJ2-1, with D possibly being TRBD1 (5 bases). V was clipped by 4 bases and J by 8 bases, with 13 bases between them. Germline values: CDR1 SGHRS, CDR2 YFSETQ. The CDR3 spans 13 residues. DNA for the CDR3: TGCGCCAGCAGCGCATCGGACAAAGATGAGCAGTTCTTC. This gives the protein CASSASDKDEQFF.

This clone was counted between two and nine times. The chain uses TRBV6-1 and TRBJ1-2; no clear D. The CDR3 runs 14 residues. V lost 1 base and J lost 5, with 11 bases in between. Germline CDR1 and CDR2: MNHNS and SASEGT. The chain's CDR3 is CASSEGAASYGYTF. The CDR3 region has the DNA TGTGCCAGCAGTGAAGGGGCAGCCTCATATGGCTACACCTTC.

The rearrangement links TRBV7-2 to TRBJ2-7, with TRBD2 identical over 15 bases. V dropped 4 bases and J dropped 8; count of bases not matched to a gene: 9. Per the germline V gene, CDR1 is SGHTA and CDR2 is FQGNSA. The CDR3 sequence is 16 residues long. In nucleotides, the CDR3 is TGTGCCAGCAGCTCTACACCGGGACTAGCGGGAGGAAAGCAGTACTTC. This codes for CASSSTPGLAGGKQYF.

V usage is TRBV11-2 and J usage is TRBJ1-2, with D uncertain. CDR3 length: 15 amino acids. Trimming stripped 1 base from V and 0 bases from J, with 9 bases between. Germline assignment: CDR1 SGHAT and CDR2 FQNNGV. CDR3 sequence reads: CASSLVPESNYGYTF. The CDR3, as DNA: TGTGCCAGCAGCTTAGTTCCGGAGTCTAACTATGGCTACACCTTC.

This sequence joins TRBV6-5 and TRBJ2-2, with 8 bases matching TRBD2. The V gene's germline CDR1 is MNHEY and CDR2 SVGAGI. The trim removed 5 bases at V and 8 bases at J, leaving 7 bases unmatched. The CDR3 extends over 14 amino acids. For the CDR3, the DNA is TGTGCCAGCAGTCCTGGCGGGAGGATGGGGGAGCTGTTTTTT. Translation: CASSPGGRMGELFF.

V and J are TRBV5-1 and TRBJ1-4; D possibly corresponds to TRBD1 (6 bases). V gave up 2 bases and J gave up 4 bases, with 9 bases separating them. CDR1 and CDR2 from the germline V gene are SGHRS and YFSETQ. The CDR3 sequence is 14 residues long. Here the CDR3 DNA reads TGCGCCAGCAGCTTAGGACAGAATAATGAAAAACTGTTTTTT. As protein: CASSLGQNNEKLFF.

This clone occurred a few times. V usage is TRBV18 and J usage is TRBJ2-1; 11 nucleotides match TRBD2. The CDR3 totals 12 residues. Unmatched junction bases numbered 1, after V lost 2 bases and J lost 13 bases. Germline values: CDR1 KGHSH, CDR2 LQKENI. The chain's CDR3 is CASSPGTSGQFF. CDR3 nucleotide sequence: TGTGCCAGCTCACCAGGGACTAGCGGACAGTTCTTC.

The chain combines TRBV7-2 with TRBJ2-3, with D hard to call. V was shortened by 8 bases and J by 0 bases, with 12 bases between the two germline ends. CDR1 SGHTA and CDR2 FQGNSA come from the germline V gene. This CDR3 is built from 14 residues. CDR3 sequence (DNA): TGTGCCAGCCTCGGTCGGAGTAGCACAGATACGCAGTATTTT. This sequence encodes CASLGRSSTDTQYF.

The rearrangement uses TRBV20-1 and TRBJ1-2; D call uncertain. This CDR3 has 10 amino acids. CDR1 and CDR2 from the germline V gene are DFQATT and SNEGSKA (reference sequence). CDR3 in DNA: TGCAGCCCAAGGGAGGCCGAGGGCACCTTC. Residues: CSPREAEGTF.

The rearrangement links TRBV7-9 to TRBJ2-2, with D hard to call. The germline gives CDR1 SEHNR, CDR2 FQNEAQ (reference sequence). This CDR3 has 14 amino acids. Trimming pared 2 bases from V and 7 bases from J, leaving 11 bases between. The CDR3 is CASSLIGFGGELFF. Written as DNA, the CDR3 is TGTGCCAGCAGCTTAATCGGGTTCGGCGGGGAGCTGTTTTTT.

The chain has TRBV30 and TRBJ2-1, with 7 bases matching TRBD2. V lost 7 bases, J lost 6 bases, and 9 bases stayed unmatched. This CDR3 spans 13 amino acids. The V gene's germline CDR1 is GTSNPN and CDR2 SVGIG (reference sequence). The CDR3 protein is CASWRSSGNEQFF. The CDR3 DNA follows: TGTGCCTCATGGAGATCTAGCGGCAATGAGCAGTTCTTC. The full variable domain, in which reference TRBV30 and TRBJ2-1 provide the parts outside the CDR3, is SQTIHQWPATLVQPVGSPLSLECTVEGTSNPNLYWYRQAAGRGLQLLFYSVGIGQISSEVPQNLSASRPQDRQFILSSKKLLLSDSGFYLCASWRSSGNEQFFGPGTRLTVL.